This record covers a single T cell receptor beta chain. Its target is not known. The data derive from a study of shared clonotypes between healthy human individuals. V lost 3 bases and J 7 bases, leaving 15 bases between the germline ends. The CDR3 runs to 14 residues. Germline V CDR1 and CDR2: SEHNR, FQNEAQ (reference sequence). Study conclusions and caveats: Rarefaction analysis demonstrated incomplete sorted-subset sequencing notwithstanding large depth. An effect of sequencing depth on clonotype sharing among donors was expected.

For sorted subsets, approximately 180 ng DNA per replicate equaled around 30,000 T cell genomes. Sequencing was performed with immunoSEQ multiplex PCR; in TCRdb, only in-frame clones are kept and a portion is missing. The repertoire holds 2 million to 2.5 million clones, 80% to 95% seen once, with about 0.34% in the top ten. Sequencing used naive CD4+ T cells from PBMCs. The subset is: CD45RA+ positively selected. This receptor was obtained from a man between 18 and 29 years old in good health. Some clones in this sample may be carry-over from other donors' samples. The V call is TRBV7-9, the J call TRBJ1-2; D gene unclear. For the CDR3, the DNA is TGTGCCAGCAGCTTCGAGGGCAGAGCCTTTGGCTACACCTTC. Protein: CASSFEGRAFGYTF.